These T cell receptor beta chains were read from a single sample in a study of T cells after yellow fever vaccination. TCRdb re-called the 5' RACE reads with MiXCR, one entry per CDR3 protein. The data contain 500,000 to 700,000 distinct CDR3 sequences, 15% to 20% of them singletons. Here the sequenced sample was PBMCs, taken 15 days after the yellow fever booster vaccination. The receptor source for this set is a man aged 25 to 40 who received the YFV17D yellow fever vaccine. Both conserved end residues are part of each CDR3. Each record gives: CDR3 protein, CDR3 DNA, J gene, clone size, V gene, D gene. A D gene is named only where the DNA matches it firmly. Rows give clone size only sometimes, using once, few, many, or a class for an expanded clone.

cdr3_aa: CASSLTAPHTEAFF
cdr3_nt: TGCGCCAGCAGCTTGACAGCTCCACACACTGAAGCTTTCTTT
j_call: TRBJ1-1
clone_size: -
v_call: TRBV5-1
d_call: -

cdr3_aa: CASSGQSSGANVLTF
cdr3_nt: TGTGCCAGCAGCGGACAGAGCTCTGGGGCCAACGTCCTGACTTTC
j_call: TRBJ2-6
clone_size: few
v_call: TRBV3-1
d_call: -

cdr3_aa: CASGGVRGNQETQYF
cdr3_nt: TGTGCCAGCGGGGGAGTACGCGGGAACCAAGAGACCCAGTACTTC
j_call: TRBJ2-5
clone_size: few
v_call: TRBV6-2/TRBV6-3
d_call: -

cdr3_aa: CSVLPRHSTDTQYF
cdr3_nt: TGCAGCGTTCTCCCCCGGCACTCCACAGATACGCAGTATTTT
j_call: TRBJ2-3
clone_size: few
v_call: TRBV29-1
d_call: -

cdr3_aa: CASSPGGNEQYF
cdr3_nt: TGTGCCAGCAGCCCCGGGGGGAACGAGCAGTACTTC
j_call: TRBJ2-7
clone_size: many
v_call: TRBV6-5
d_call: TRBD2

cdr3_aa: CASSQEIFTSHEQYF
cdr3_nt: TGTGCCAGCAGCCAAGAAATTTTTACGAGCCACGAGCAGTACTTC
j_call: TRBJ2-7
clone_size: -
v_call: TRBV4-2
d_call: -

cdr3_aa: CASRSGTSVTDTQYF
cdr3_nt: TGTGCCAGCAGATCCGGGACTAGCGTGACAGATACGCAGTATTTT
j_call: TRBJ2-3
clone_size: -
v_call: TRBV5-4
d_call: TRBD2

cdr3_aa: CASSPRTGGSYEQFF
cdr3_nt: TGTGCCAGCAGCCCGAGGACAGGGGGCTCTTATGAGCAGTTCTTC
j_call: TRBJ2-1
clone_size: few
v_call: TRBV11-2
d_call: TRBD1

cdr3_aa: CASSSSGTSGSVGQFF
cdr3_nt: TGTGCCAGCAGTTCTTCCGGGACTAGCGGGAGTGTGGGGCAGTTCTTC
j_call: TRBJ2-1
clone_size: few
v_call: TRBV12-3/TRBV12-4
d_call: TRBD2

cdr3_aa: CASSMAAGGPGEQFF
cdr3_nt: TGTGCCAGCAGCATGGCAGCGGGAGGGCCCGGTGAGCAGTTCTTC
j_call: TRBJ2-1
clone_size: few
v_call: TRBV12-3/TRBV12-4
d_call: TRBD2

cdr3_aa: CASSPVYQETQYF
cdr3_nt: TGTGCCAGCTCACCAGTGTACCAAGAGACCCAGTACTTC
j_call: TRBJ2-5
clone_size: few
v_call: TRBV18
d_call: -

cdr3_aa: CSANIAYGYTF
cdr3_nt: TGCAGTGCTAACATCGCCTATGGCTACACCTTC
j_call: TRBJ1-2
clone_size: many
v_call: TRBV20-1
d_call: -